The TCR beta chain under discussion was sequenced for a study of T cells in Graves' hyperthyroidism and ophthalmopathy. Study as a whole: Peripheral blood collection took place at initial diagnosis, before any treatment. Study results and caveats: The model anticipated ophthalmopathy a median about 7 months pre-onset.

No progression to ophthalmopathy during 18 months of follow-up defined stable disease. TCR beta CDR3 regions were amplified from RNA transcripts. Using the HTBI primer set, a first-round RT-PCR was run on the TCR CDR3. TCRdb independently ran MiXCR on the multiplex PCR reads; one entry per CDR3 protein. The sample carries tens of thousands of distinct CDR3 sequences, roughly 46% recorded once. This clonotype has at least ten counts. As yet, its antigen is unknown. Germline CDR1 reads MNHEY; CDR2 reads SVGAGI. V was pared by 6 bases and J by 0 bases, with 6 bases of the junction left unmatched. CDR3 length: 16 residues.

The source material was blood. The chain links TRBV6-5 to TRBJ2-1, with 9 nucleotides matching TRBD2. This TCR was recovered from a young woman with Graves' hyperthyroidism. The CDR3 coding sequence is TGTGCCAGCAGCCACTTTAGCGGGGGCTCCTACAATGAGCAGTTCTTC. As protein: CASSHFSGGSYNEQFF.